This T cell receptor beta chain emerged from a study of memory CD4+ T cells and cytomegalovirus serostatus. Study results and caveats: The CMV-associated TCR signature appears largely within the CD4+ memory repertoire.

Measured with immunoSEQ multiplex PCR; TCRdb has only the in-frame clones, and not every one. The table records some 57,000 clones, approximately 80% of them present only once. Trimming at V came to 4 bases and at J to 3 bases, leaving 5 bases not matched to a gene. This CDR3 has 18 amino acids. The germline V gene encodes CDR1 MGHRA and CDR2 YSYEKL. A word on this clone: Its antigen is currently unknown.

Single viable CD3+CD4+CD8-CD45RO+ cells were sorted as the memory CD4+ T cells. The sequence came from an adult in good health and CMV-seronegative. The sequencing sample was made of memory CD4+ T cells from blood. The genes are TRBV4-1 and TRBJ2-6, with 14 nucleotides matching TRBD2. CDR3 DNA: TGCGCCAGCAGCCTAGGGACTAGCGGGAGATATGGGGCCAACGTCCTGACTTTC. This gives the protein CASSLGTSGRYGANVLTF.